Given below is one T cell receptor beta chain in context. Its antigen is currently unknown. The germline V gene has CDR1 KGHSH and CDR2 LQKENI. This CDR3 has 16 residues. V was cut by 4 bases and J by 0 bases, with 15 bases left in between. This record comes from a study of monozygotic twins with cystic fibrosis. Study overall: With about 15 PCR cycles, barcoded libraries came from roughly 3 micrograms of fragmented DNA. Study-level findings and limits: Nucleotide-identical clonotype sharing was significantly higher within monozygotic CF twin pairs than between unrelated CF individuals.

Profiled with immunoSEQ multiplex PCR; TCRdb holds only in-frame clones, not every one. Of 34,000 or so clones in the sample, 80% to 95% were seen once. This TCR came from a boy aged 2-15 years with cystic fibrosis. J is TRBJ1-1 and V is TRBV18, with D unclear. Sequenced sample: blood. The CDR3 loop is CASSQGRRVMNTEAFF. The CDR3 DNA reads TGTGCCAGCTCACAGGGAAGGAGGGTCATGAACACTGAAGCTTTCTTT.